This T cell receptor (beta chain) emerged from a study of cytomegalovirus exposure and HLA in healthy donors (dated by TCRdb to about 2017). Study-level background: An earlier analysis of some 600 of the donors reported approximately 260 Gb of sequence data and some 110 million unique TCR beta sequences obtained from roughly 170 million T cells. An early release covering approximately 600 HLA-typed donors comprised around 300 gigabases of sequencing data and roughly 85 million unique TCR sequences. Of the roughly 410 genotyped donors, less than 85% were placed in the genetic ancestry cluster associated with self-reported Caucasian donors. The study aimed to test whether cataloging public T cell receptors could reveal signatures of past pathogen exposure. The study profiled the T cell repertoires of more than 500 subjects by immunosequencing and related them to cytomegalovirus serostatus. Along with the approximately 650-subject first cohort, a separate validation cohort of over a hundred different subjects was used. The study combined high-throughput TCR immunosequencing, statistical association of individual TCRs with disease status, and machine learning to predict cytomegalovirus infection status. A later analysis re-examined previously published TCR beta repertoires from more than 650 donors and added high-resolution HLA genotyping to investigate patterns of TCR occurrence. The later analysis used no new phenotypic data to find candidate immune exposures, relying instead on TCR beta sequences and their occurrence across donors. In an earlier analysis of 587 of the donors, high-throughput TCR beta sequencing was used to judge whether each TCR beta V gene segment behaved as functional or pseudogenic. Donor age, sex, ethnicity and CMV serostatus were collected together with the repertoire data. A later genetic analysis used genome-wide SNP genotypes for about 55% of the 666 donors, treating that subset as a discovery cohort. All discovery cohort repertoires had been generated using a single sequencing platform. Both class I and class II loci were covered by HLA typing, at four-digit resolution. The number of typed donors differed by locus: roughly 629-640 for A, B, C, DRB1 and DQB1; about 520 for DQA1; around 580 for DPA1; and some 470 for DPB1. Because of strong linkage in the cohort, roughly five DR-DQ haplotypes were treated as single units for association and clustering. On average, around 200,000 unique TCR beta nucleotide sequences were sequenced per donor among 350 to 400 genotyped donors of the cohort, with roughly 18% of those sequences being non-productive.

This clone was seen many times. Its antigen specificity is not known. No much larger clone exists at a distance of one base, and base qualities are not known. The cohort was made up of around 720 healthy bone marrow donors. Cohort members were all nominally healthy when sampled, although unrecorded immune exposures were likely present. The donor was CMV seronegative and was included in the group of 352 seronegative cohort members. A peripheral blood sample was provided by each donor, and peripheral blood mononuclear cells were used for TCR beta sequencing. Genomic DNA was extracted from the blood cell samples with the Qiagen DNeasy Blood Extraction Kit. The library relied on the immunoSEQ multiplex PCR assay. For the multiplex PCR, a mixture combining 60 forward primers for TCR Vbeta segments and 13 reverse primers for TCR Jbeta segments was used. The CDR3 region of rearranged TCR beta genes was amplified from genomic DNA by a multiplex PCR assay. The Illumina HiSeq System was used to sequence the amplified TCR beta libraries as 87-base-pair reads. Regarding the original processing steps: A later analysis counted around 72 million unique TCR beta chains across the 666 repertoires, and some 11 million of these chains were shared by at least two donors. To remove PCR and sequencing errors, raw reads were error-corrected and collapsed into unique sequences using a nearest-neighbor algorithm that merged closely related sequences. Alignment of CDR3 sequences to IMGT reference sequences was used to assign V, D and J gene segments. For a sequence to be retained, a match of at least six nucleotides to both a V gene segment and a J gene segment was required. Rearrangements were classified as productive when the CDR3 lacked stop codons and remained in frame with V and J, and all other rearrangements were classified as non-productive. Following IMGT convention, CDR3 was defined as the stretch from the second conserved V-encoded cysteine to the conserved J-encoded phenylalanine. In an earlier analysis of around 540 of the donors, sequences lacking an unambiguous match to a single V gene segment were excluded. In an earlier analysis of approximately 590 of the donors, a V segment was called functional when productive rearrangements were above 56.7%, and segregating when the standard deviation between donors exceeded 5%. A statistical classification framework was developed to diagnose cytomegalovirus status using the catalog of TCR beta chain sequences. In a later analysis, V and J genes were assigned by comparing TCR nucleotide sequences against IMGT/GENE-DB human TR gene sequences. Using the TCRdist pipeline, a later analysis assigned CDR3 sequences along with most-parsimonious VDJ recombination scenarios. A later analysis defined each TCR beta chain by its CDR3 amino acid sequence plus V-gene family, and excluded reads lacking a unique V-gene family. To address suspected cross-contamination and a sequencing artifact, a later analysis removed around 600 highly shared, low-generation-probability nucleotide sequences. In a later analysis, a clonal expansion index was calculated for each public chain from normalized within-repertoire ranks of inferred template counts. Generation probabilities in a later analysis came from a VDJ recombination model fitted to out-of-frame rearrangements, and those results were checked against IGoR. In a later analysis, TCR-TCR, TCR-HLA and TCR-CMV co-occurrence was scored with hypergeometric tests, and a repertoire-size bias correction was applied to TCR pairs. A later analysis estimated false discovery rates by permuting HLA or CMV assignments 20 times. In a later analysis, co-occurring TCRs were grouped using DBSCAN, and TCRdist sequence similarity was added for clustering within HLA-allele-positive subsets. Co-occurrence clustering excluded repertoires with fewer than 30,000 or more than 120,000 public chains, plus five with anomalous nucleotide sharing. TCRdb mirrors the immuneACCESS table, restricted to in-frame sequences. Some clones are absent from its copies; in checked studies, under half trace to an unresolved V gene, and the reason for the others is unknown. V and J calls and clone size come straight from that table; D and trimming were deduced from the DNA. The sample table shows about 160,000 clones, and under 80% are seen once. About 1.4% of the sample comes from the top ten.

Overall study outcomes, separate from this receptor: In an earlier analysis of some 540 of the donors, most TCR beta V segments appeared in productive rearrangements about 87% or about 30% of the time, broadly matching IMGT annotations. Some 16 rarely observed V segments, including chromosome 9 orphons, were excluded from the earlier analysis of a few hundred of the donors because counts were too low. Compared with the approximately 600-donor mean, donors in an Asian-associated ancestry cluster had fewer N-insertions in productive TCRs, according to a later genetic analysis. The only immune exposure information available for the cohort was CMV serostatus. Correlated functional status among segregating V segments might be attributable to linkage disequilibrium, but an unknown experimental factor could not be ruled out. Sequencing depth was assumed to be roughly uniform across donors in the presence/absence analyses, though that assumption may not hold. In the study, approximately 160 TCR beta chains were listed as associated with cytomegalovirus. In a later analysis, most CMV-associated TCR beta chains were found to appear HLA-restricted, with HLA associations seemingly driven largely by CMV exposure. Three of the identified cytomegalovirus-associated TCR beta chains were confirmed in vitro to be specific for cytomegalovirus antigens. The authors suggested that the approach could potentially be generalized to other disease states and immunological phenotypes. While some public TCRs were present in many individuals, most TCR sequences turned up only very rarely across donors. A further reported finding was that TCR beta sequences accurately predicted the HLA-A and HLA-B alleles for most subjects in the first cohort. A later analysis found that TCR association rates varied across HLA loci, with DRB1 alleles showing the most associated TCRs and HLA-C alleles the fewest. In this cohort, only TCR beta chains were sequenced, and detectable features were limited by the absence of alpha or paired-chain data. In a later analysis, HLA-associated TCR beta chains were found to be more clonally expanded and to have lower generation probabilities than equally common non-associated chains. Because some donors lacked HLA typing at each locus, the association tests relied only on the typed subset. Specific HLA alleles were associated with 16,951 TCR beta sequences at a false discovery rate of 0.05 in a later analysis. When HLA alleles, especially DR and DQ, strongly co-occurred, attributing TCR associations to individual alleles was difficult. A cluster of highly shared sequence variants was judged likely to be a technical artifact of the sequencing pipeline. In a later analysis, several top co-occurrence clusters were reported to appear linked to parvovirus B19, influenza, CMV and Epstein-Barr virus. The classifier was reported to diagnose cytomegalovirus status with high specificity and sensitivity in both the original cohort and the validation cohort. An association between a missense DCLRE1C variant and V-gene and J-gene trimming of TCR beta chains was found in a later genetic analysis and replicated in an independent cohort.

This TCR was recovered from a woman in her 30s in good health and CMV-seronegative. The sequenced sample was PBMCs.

The encoded CDR3 is CASSNRTSAVSYEQYF. The DNA sequence follows: TGTGCCAGCAGCAATAGGACTAGCGCCGTCTCCTACGAGCAGTACTTC. The V and J segments used are TRBV21-1 and TRBJ2-7; TRBD2, the table's D call, was not compared with the DNA. TRBV21-1 is listed as a pseudogene. The CDR3 contains 16 residues, cysteine and phenylalanine counted. The DNA shown is the 48-base CDR3, in frame from base 1.